The source of this TCR beta chain is a study of T cell responses to AZD1222 COVID-19 vaccine. The CDR3 runs to 13 residues. Germline V lookup: CDR1 MGHDK, CDR2 SYGVNS. Trimming took 5 bases from V and 3 from J, leaving 10 bases between them. Clones were sequenced by immunoSEQ multiplex PCR, and TCRdb holds only the in-frame ones, with some missing. Among 90,000 to 130,000 clones, about 90% were seen once, and the ten largest hold 2.5% to 3.5%. This clone was counted once. Specimen: peripheral blood, collected on day 0 of AZD1222 vaccination. This rearrangement joins TRBV25-1 to TRBJ1-2; D unclear. This receptor was taken from an adult in good health. CDR3: CASSRERHYGYTF. In DNA, the CDR3 is TGTGCCAGCAGTCGGGAGCGGCACTATGGCTACACCTTC.